A selection of T cell receptor beta chains follows, all from one sample in a study of blood T cells in healthy people across ages. In TCRdb, the 5' RACE reads were re-called with MiXCR into one record per CDR3 protein. The sample lists over a million distinct CDR3 sequences, roughly 64% seen once, with about 6.3% in the top ten. The specimen sequenced was blood. The receptors come from a man aged 18-30 years in good health. CDR3s leave out the opening cysteine and the closing phenylalanine or tryptophan. The order of the fields is J gene, D gene, V gene, CDR3 protein. The D gene is left open where the match is weak.

TRBJ2-7 | . | TRBV20-1 | SARGGRLNYEQY
TRBJ2-7 | . | TRBV20-1 | SASRPGMYEQY
TRBJ2-1 | . | TRBV7-2 | ASSLAHFRSSYNEQF
TRBJ2-7 | . | TRBV12-3/TRBV12-4 | ASSNRDLGVYEQY
TRBJ1-5 | TRBD1 | TRBV4-1 | ASSQAGQGGQPQH
TRBJ2-1 | . | TRBV4-1 | ASSQEELVGWNEQF
TRBJ1-1 | TRBD1 | TRBV20-1 | RADREIEAF
TRBJ2-1 | TRBD2 | TRBV29-1 | SVEKSVGTSASGYNEQF
TRBJ2-5 | . | TRBV7-2 | ASSLENRDLEETQY
TRBJ1-1 | . | TRBV9 | ASSESPLEDARGTEAF
TRBJ1-1 | . | TRBV4-3 | ASSQEGQTMNTEAF
TRBJ2-7 | . | TRBV29-1 | SVEDAGMPNYEQY
TRBJ1-2 | . | TRBV7-9 | ACIPDSYNYGYT
TRBJ2-5 | TRBD2 | TRBV9 | ASTSGAGDYNEQY
TRBJ2-1 | . | TRBV4-2 | ASSQEGSKNDQF
TRBJ2-1 | TRBD1 | TRBV5-1 | ASSIGDRVYNEQF
TRBJ2-7 | . | TRBV5-1 | ASSPGPNPSYEQY
TRBJ2-7 | TRBD2 | TRBV29-1 | SVVGTSGTYEQY
TRBJ2-7 | TRBD1 | TRBV10-3 | AISGGDRKSSYEQY
. | . | TRBV20-1 | SARTDQYEQY
TRBJ2-7 | TRBD2 | TRBV6-5 | ASSPYSGSHYEQY
TRBJ2-7 | . | TRBV10-3 | AISAEGHPYEQY
TRBJ1-2 | TRBD1 | TRBV29-1 | SVDGTDYGYT
TRBJ1-5 | . | TRBV6-2/TRBV6-3 | ASSLKGQVGNQPQH
. | . | TRBV7-9 | ASSLVTGPSQRPLGGEQY
TRBJ2-7 | TRBD1 | TRBV20-1 | SAIRTGWGEQY
TRBJ2-1 | . | TRBV5-1 | ASSGSSSSYNEQF
TRBJ1-5 | TRBD1 | TRBV27 | ASSLKGQGVQPQH